These 25 T cell receptor beta chains originate from one sample sequenced in a study of PD-L1 blockade in urothelial cancer. Clones were sequenced by immunoSEQ multiplex PCR, and TCRdb holds only the in-frame ones, with some missing. The table lists about 120,000 clones, more than 70% of them singletons. This sample's time point: peripheral blood 6 weeks after treatment start. This specimen consisted of PBMCs, obtained around atezolizumab (anti-PD-L1) treatment. These receptors all come from a man in his fifties with urothelial cancer.

The chain is built from TRBV12-5 and TRBJ2-7; tentative D call: TRBD1 (6 bases). The V and J ends lost 0 bases and 6 bases respectively, with 36 bases between them. The CDR3 totals 22 residues. The germline gives CDR1 LGHNT, CDR2 FRNRAP. CDR3 sequence reads: CASGLVVISPAGDASEVVEQYF. The CDR3 DNA is TGTGCTAGTGGTTTGGTAGTTATCAGCCCGGCAGGGGATGCTTCGGAGGTAGTCGAGCAGTACTTC.

V gene TRBV15 combines with J gene TRBJ1-1, with unresolved D. The length of the CDR3 is 15 residues. V lost 4 bases and J lost 3, with 15 bases in between. CDR1 LNHNV and CDR2 YYDKDF come from the germline V gene (reference sequence). The CDR3 is CATSIEQLVDTEAFF. In DNA, the CDR3 is TGTGCCACCAGCATTGAACAGCTTGTGGACACTGAAGCTTTCTTT.

V is TRBV11-1 and J is TRBJ2-7, with 12 nucleotides matching TRBD2. CDR3 size: 16 residues. J was trimmed by 1 base and V by 1 base; bases with no gene match: 2. From germline, CDR1 is SGHAT and CDR2 FQDESV (reference sequence). This CDR3 reads CASSLVTSGSSYEQYF. Here the CDR3 DNA reads TGTGCCAGCAGCTTAGTGACTAGCGGGAGTTCCTACGAGCAGTACTTC.

The chain couples TRBV2 to TRBJ2-2; D is perhaps TRBD1 (6 bases). With 4 bases removed from V and 8 bases from J, the gap between germline ends came to 14 bases. Germline V lookup: CDR1 SNHLY, CDR2 FYNNEI. CDR3 length: 14 residues. The DNA of the CDR3 is TGTGCCAGCAGTGTGGACAGTTCCTTTGGGGAGCTGTTTTTT. It specifies CASSVDSSFGELFF.

This clone has a single count. This chain uses TRBV19 with TRBJ1-4; 12 bases are shared with TRBD1. The J segment lost 7 bases and the V segment lost 6 bases, leaving 3 bases of the junction unmatched. The CDR3 is 14 residues long. Germline CDR1 is LNHDA and CDR2 is SQIVND (reference sequence). CDR3 sequence reads: CASSPGQGAEKLFF. CDR3 nucleotides: TGTGCCAGTAGCCCGGGACAGGGGGCTGAAAAACTGTTTTTT.

The chain links TRBV6-5 to TRBJ2-7; 9 nucleotides agree with TRBD2. Germline V gene sequence: CDR1 MNHEY, CDR2 SVGAGI. This CDR3 contains 14 residues. V shed 6 bases, J shed 1 base, and the junction held 4 bases outside the gene matches. CDR3 bases: TGTGCCAGCAGACGGACTAGCGCATCCTACGAGCAGTACTTC. Protein sequence: CASRRTSASYEQYF.

This clone occurred many times. This chain uses TRBV7-2 with TRBJ2-7, with TRBD2 as a possible D gene (5 bases). Germline V lookup: CDR1 SGHTA, CDR2 FQGNSA. This CDR3 has 13 residues. V lost 9 bases to trimming and J lost 0 bases, with 12 bases between them. As DNA, the CDR3 is TGTGCCAGTATTCCGGACTCCTCCTACGAGCAGTACTTC. Residues: CASIPDSSYEQYF.

This clone is a singleton in its sample. The rearrangement joins TRBV7-2 to TRBJ2-1, with D perhaps TRBD1 (6 bases). Per the germline V gene, CDR1 is SGHTA and CDR2 is FQGNSA. Trimming took 4 bases from V and 4 from J, leaving 8 bases between them. There are 13 residues in the CDR3. The CDR3 loop reads CASSWGQYNEQFF. The CDR3 region has the DNA TGTGCCAGCAGCTGGGGACAATACAATGAGCAGTTCTTC.

V is TRBV30 and J is TRBJ2-5; 7 bases fit TRBD2. Germline CDR1 and CDR2: GTSNPN and SVGIG (reference sequence). The CDR3 sequence is 14 residues long. The J segment lost 5 bases and the V segment lost 2 bases, leaving 8 bases of the junction unmatched. CDR3 sequence reads: CAWSLGGSVETQYF. CDR3 nucleotide sequence: TGTGCCTGGAGTTTGGGGGGGTCGGTGGAGACCCAGTACTTC.

To note about this clone: One end of the junction fails to match germline, which may point to a read error. The genes are TRBV7-7 and TRBJ2-1, with D perhaps TRBD1 (5 bases). CDR1 SSHAT and CDR2 FNYEAQ come from the germline V gene (reference sequence). CDR3 length: 14 residues. The CDR3 sequence is CASSLGAGPNEQFF. For the CDR3, the DNA is TGTGCTAGCAGCTTAGGGGCAGGGCCTAATGAGCAGTTCTTC.

The V gene is TRBV6-6, the J gene TRBJ2-7, with D perhaps TRBD2 (6 bases). This CDR3 is 16 amino acids long. V gave up 5 bases and J gave up 1 base, with 18 bases separating them. Germline assignment: CDR1 MNHNY and CDR2 SVGAGI (reference sequence). As DNA, the CDR3 is TGTGCCAGCAGTACCGGGGGAGGCGGAAAATCCTACGAGCAGTACTTC. This codes for CASSTGGGGKSYEQYF.

The V call is TRBV5-1, the J call TRBJ1-1; TRBD1 matches 10 bases. Germline V gene sequence: CDR1 SGHRS, CDR2 YFSETQ. The J segment lost 9 bases and the V segment lost 4 bases, leaving 3 bases of the junction unmatched. The length of the CDR3 is 12 residues. The CDR3 DNA reads as TGCGCCAGCAGCGAGACAGGGGGCAAAGCTTTCTTT. Protein product: CASSETGGKAFF. Supplemented by reference TRBV5-1 and TRBJ1-1, the full variable domain reads KAGVTQTPRYLIKTRGQQVTLSCSPISGHRSVSWYQQTPGQGLQFLFEYFSETQRNKGNFPGRFSGRQFSNSRSEMNVSTLELGDSALYLCASSETGGKAFFGQGTRLTVV.

The V call is TRBV19, the J call TRBJ1-2, with D perhaps matching TRBD1 (5 bases). The CDR3 covers 14 residues. The germline V gene has CDR1 LNHDA and CDR2 SQIVND (reference sequence). V was clipped by 3 bases and J by 1 base, with 9 bases between them. CDR3 coding DNA: TGTGCCAGTAGTATCCCGGGACTTAACTATGGCTACACCTTC. Translation gives CASSIPGLNYGYTF.

The chain combines TRBV6-5 with TRBJ2-7; 11 nucleotides match TRBD2. This CDR3 comprises 15 residues. The germline V gene has CDR1 MNHEY and CDR2 SVGAGI. V shed 7 bases and J 3 bases; nucleotides not matched to a gene: 8. The CDR3 coding sequence is TGTGCCAGCACCCCCTCGACTAGCGGGGTCTACGAGCAGTACTTC. It encodes CASTPSTSGVYEQYF.

The chain joins TRBV7-8 to TRBJ1-2, with 7 bases fitting TRBD1. Trimming cost V 3 bases and J 14 bases; bases outside gene matches: 9. Germline loops: CDR1 SGHVS, CDR2 FQNEAQ. The CDR3 is 12 residues long. The CDR3 DNA reads as TGTGCCAGCAGCTTGAACCGGGACAGAGTAACCTTC. Its protein product is CASSLNRDRVTF.

This clone was counted between two and nine times. This chain joins TRBV18 and TRBJ2-3; 7 positions agree with TRBD2. The germline V gene has CDR1 KGHSH and CDR2 LQKENI. The CDR3 is made up of 14 amino acids. V shed 5 bases, J shed 0 bases, and the junction held 2 bases outside the gene matches. Here the CDR3 reads CASSEAGSTDTQYF. The DNA of the CDR3 is TGTGCCAGCTCAGAAGCGGGAAGCACAGATACGCAGTATTTT.

V usage is TRBV5-1 and J usage is TRBJ1-6; D might be TRBD1 (6 bases). Germline V lookup: CDR1 SGHRS, CDR2 YFSETQ. This CDR3 spans 15 amino acids. V lost 4 bases to trimming and J lost 5 bases, with 13 bases between them. The CDR3 DNA reads as TGCGCCAGCAGCGTAGGGACACGTCATAATTCACCCCTCCACTTT. It is translated as CASSVGTRHNSPLHF.

The chain is built from TRBV29-1 and TRBJ2-6; D remains ambiguous. V shed 0 bases and J shed 0 bases, with 6 bases lying between them. CDR1 SQVTM and CDR2 ANQGSEA come from the germline V gene. This CDR3 is 15 amino acids long. CDR3 region: CSVEDQVSGANVLTF. The CDR3 coding sequence is TGCAGCGTTGAAGATCAGGTCTCTGGGGCCAACGTCCTGACTTTC.

The chain uses TRBV28 and TRBJ1-2; 11 nucleotides agree with TRBD1. Germline CDR1 reads MDHEN; CDR2 reads SYDVKM. The CDR3 has 16 amino acids. The J segment lost 2 bases and the V segment lost 0 bases, leaving 2 bases of the junction unmatched. The CDR3, as DNA: TGTGCCAGCAGTTTATGGGGGGACAGGGGGAACTATGGCTACACCTTC. This gives the protein CASSLWGDRGNYGYTF.

This clone was counted once. This chain joins TRBV7-9 and TRBJ2-7; possible D gene TRBD1, 7 bases. The CDR3 has 16 amino acids. With 1 base removed from V and 3 bases from J, the gap between germline ends came to 16 bases. Looked up from germline, CDR1 is SEHNR and CDR2 is FQNEAQ (reference sequence). CDR3 sequence reads: CASSLVGGTAIYEQYF. The CDR3 region has the DNA TGTGCCAGCAGCTTAGTAGGGGGGACAGCTATCTACGAGCAGTACTTC. The full variable domain, its missing parts supplied by reference TRBV7-9 and TRBJ2-7, is DTGVSQNPRHKITKRGQNVTFRCDPISEHNRLYWYRQTLGQGPEFLTYFQNEAQLEKSRLLSDRFSAERPKGSFSTLEIQRTEQGDSAMYLCASSLVGGTAIYEQYFGPGTRLTVT.

A word on this clone: One junction end does not reproduce the germline sequence, and a read error may be involved. The chain employs TRBV6-1 and TRBJ2-5; 12 positions match TRBD1. CDR3 length: 14 amino acids. Per the germline V gene, CDR1 is MNHNS and CDR2 is SASEGT. The CDR3 region is CASRRGQGAQTQYF. The DNA for the CDR3 is TGTGCAAGCAGGAGGGGACAGGGGGCTCAGACCCAGTACTTC.

This chain links TRBV5-8 with TRBJ1-3; no firm D call. Trimming pared 4 bases from V and 2 bases from J, leaving 10 bases between. This CDR3 is built from 14 residues. CDR1 and CDR2 from the germline V gene are SGHTS and YDEGEE. The CDR3 DNA follows: TGTGCCAGCAGCACGGGGAACCCTGGAAACACCATATATTTT. It translates to CASSTGNPGNTIYF.

This clone was seen a few times. V and J are TRBV5-1 and TRBJ1-2, with 9 bases that match TRBD1. This CDR3 contains 15 residues. CDR1 and CDR2 from the germline V gene are SGHRS and YFSETQ. The V segment lost 5 bases and the J segment 5 bases; nucleotides outside the gene matches: 10. CDR3 sequence reads: CASRYNDRGFYGYTF. Written as DNA, the CDR3 is TGCGCCAGCAGGTACAACGACAGGGGGTTTTATGGCTACACCTTC. Complete variable domain (other parts from reference TRBV5-1 and TRBJ1-2): KAGVTQTPRYLIKTRGQQVTLSCSPISGHRSVSWYQQTPGQGLQFLFEYFSETQRNKGNFPGRFSGRQFSNSRSEMNVSTLELGDSALYLCASRYNDRGFYGYTFGSGTRLTVV.

The chain links TRBV29-1 to TRBJ1-4; TRBD1 matches at 7 bases. Germline V lookup: CDR1 SQVTM, CDR2 ANQGSEA. This CDR3 has 13 amino acids. V shed 7 bases, J shed 7 bases, and the junction held 9 bases outside the gene matches. CDR3 nucleotides: TGCAGCGCTAACAGGGGCGGCGGTGAAAAACTGTTTTTT. Protein sequence: CSANRGGGEKLFF.

The V and J genes are TRBV7-9 and TRBJ2-7, with D possibly TRBD1 on 7 matching bases. Germline CDR1 is SEHNR and CDR2 is FQNEAQ (reference sequence). The CDR3 has 12 residues. Trimming left V 9 bases short and J 6 bases short, with 15 bases between. Here the CDR3 DNA reads TGTGCCAGTACCCAGGGGGGTAGCGAGCAGTACTTC. It specifies CASTQGGSEQYF.